This T cell receptor beta chain appears in the sequencing data of a study of PD-1 blockade in classical Hodgkin lymphoma. All patients experienced relapse after autologous stem cell transplantation, and brentuximab vedotin exposure was variable. Repertoires were generated with immunoSEQ multiplex PCR, while TCRdb's copy carries only in-frame clones and drops some. The sample lists under 45,000 clones; about 74% were seen once. This clone is a singleton in its sample. V lost 4 bases and J lost 7; bases outside the gene matches: 7. CDR1 MNHEY and CDR2 SVGAGI come from the germline V gene. The CDR3 covers 14 residues.

V is TRBV6-5 and J is TRBJ1-2; 9 bases align to TRBD1. This TCR was recovered from a human donor with classical Hodgkin lymphoma. The source was peripheral blood mononuclear cells (PBMCs), collected at baseline. For the CDR3, the DNA is TGTGCCAGCAGTTTCCTACAGGGGGCGATTGGCTACACCTTC. Its protein is CASSFLQGAIGYTF.